This paragraph covers one T cell receptor beta chain sequence. Its antigen is undetermined. These data originate in a study of graft-versus-host responses after intestinal transplantation. This CDR3 contains 12 residues. Trimming removed 11 bases from V and 6 bases from J, with 16 bases in between. CDR1 is MNHEY, CDR2 SMNVEV, per germline (reference sequence). Notes on the study in general: In recipient marrow, GvH clones were found, and some appeared first in ileum or blood.

Data came from immunoSEQ multiplex PCR; TCRdb stores just in-frame clones and leaves some out. The sample includes just under 85,000 clones, around 93% of them seen just once. The rearrangement joins TRBV27 to TRBJ1-2; TRBD1 might be the D (5 bases). The sequence was obtained from a human donor who was the organ donor for an intestinal transplant. Sample: unstimulated CD8+ T cells sorted from spleen or lymph node cells, taken before transplant. CDR3 residues: CAAKGRENGYTF. The DNA of the CDR3 is TGTGCCGCAAAAGGCAGGGAGAATGGCTACACCTTC.